These 22 T cell receptor beta chains were all obtained from the same sample, sequenced in a study of cytomegalovirus exposure and HLA in healthy donors. The data were produced by immunoSEQ multiplex PCR, yet TCRdb's version contains in-frame clones alone and is incomplete. The sample has around 160,000 clones; approximately 84% are singletons. Sequencing was carried out using PBMCs. The receptor set was obtained from a man under 40 in good health and CMV-seropositive.

V usage is TRBV7-6 and J usage is TRBJ1-1; 11 nucleotides match TRBD1. Germline CDR1 and CDR2: SGHVS and FNYEAQ. Trimming at V came to 4 bases and at J to 5 bases, leaving 6 bases not matched to a gene. CDR3 length: 15 amino acids. The CDR3 nucleotides are TGTGCCAGCAGCTCGACCCGGGACAGGGGGACTGAAGCTTTCTTT. Translation: CASSSTRDRGTEAFF.

This sequence joins TRBV5-1 and TRBJ2-5, with a possible D match to TRBD1 (7 bases). The V gene lost 3 bases and the J gene lost 5 bases, with 11 bases spanning the gap. Germline-derived CDR1 and CDR2 are SGHRS and YFSETQ. This CDR3 has 13 amino acids. In DNA, the CDR3 is TGCGCCAGCAGCTCCCCAGGGGGGGAGACCCAGTACTTC. This codes for CASSSPGGETQYF.

The V call is TRBV29-1, the J call TRBJ2-3, with TRBD2 matching 10 bases. V shed 0 bases, J shed 6 bases, and the junction held 9 bases outside the gene matches. Germline V gene lookup returns CDR1 SQVTM and CDR2 ANQGSEA. The CDR3 length is 16 residues. The CDR3 here is CSVEDPGAGGRDTQYF. CDR3 DNA sequence: TGCAGCGTTGAAGACCCAGGAGCGGGAGGGAGGGATACGCAGTATTTT.

This chain uses TRBV28 with TRBJ1-2; 9 nucleotides match TRBD1. The CDR3 is made up of 15 amino acids. V shed 3 bases, J shed 7 bases, and the junction held 9 bases outside the gene matches. CDR1 and CDR2 (germline): MDHEN, SYDVKM. CDR3 nucleotide sequence: TGTGCCAGCAGTTTGCGGGACAGGGCCTTGGGTGGCTACACCTTC. Its protein is CASSLRDRALGGYTF.

The rearrangement uses TRBV30 and TRBJ1-2; TRBD1 matches at 8 bases. This CDR3 is 17 amino acids long. Germline V gene lookup returns CDR1 GTSNPN and CDR2 SVGIG (reference sequence). V lost 8 bases, J lost 2 bases, and 19 bases stayed unmatched. In nucleotides, the CDR3 is TGTGCCCGGCCCTTAACCCGAAGGACAGGGCGAAACTATGGCTACACCTTC. Translation gives CARPLTRRTGRNYGYTF. The whole variable domain, filled in from reference TRBV30 and TRBJ1-2, reads SQTIHQWPATLVQPVGSPLSLECTVEGTSNPNLYWYRQAAGRGLQLLFYSVGIGQISSEVPQNLSASRPQDRQFILSSKKLLLSDSGFYLCARPLTRRTGRNYGYTFGSGTRLTVV.

This chain joins TRBV19 and TRBJ2-7; 7 positions match TRBD2. There are 16 residues in the CDR3. The ends lost 6 bases at V and 7 bases at J; junction bases unmatched: 18. Germline CDR1 and CDR2: LNHDA and SQIVND (reference sequence). The CDR3 bases are TGTGCCAGTAGAATGTCCCCGACGGCCTCGGGGGGAGAGCAGTACTTC. This translates into CASRMSPTASGGEQYF.

The CDR3, as DNA: TGTGCCAGCAGTTATGACAGCTCTGGGGCCAACGTCCTGACTTTC. This sequence encodes CASSYDSSGANVLTF. This chain joins TRBV27 and TRBJ2-6; TRBD1 might be the D (5 bases). The ends were cut back, 4 bases at V and 0 bases at J, with 7 bases in the middle. The CDR3 is 15 amino acids. Germline V gene sequence: CDR1 MNHEY, CDR2 SMNVEV (reference sequence). Looking up the rest from reference TRBV27 and TRBJ2-6 gives the full variable domain: EAQVTQNPRYLITVTGKKLTVTCSQNMNHEYMSWYRQDPGLGLRQIYYSMNVEVTDKGDVPEGYKVSRKEKRNFPLILESPSPNQTSLYFCASSYDSSGANVLTFGAGSRLTVL.

This clone was detected only once. The genes are TRBV28 and TRBJ2-2; D may be TRBD2 (5 bases). Looked up from germline, CDR1 is MDHEN and CDR2 is SYDVKM. The V and J ends lost 10 bases and 3 bases respectively, with 9 bases between them. The CDR3 loop spans 12 amino acids. CDR3 sequence reads: CANRADTGELFF. CDR3 sequence (DNA): TGTGCCAACCGAGCGGACACCGGGGAGCTGTTTTTT.

This chain joins TRBV11-2 and TRBJ2-1; perhaps TRBD1 as D (6 bases). Germline V gene data show CDR1 as SGHAT and CDR2 as FQNNGV. The CDR3 contains 15 residues. The ends were cut back, 0 bases at V and 4 bases at J, with 10 bases in the middle. Written as DNA, the CDR3 is TGTGCCAGCAGCTTAGATCACGGGACATACAATGAGCAGTTCTTC. Translating it yields CASSLDHGTYNEQFF.

This sequence joins TRBV19 and TRBJ1-4; TRBD1 might be the D (6 bases). CDR1 and CDR2 (germline): LNHDA, SQIVND (reference sequence). The CDR3 totals 16 residues. V lost 6 bases and J 0 bases, leaving 14 bases between the germline ends. The CDR3 loop reads CASSNRVVATNEKLFF. CDR3 DNA sequence: TGTGCCAGTAGCAACAGGGTCGTTGCAACTAATGAAAAACTGTTTTTT.

CDR3: CASSIWRGNTEAFF. Here the CDR3 DNA reads TGTGCCAGTAGTATTTGGAGGGGTAACACTGAAGCTTTCTTT. The genes are TRBV19 and TRBJ1-1, with D possibly TRBD1 on 5 matching bases. The germline gives CDR1 LNHDA, CDR2 SQIVND (reference sequence). The V end was cut by 3 bases, the J end by 2 bases, with 10 bases between. This CDR3 is 14 amino acids long.

The chain couples TRBV7-9 to TRBJ1-5; 7 bases match TRBD1. Germline V CDR1 and CDR2: SEHNR, FQNEAQ (reference sequence). V was clipped by 1 base and J by 4 bases; unmatched bases: 4. The CDR3 sequence is 15 residues long. CDR3: CASSLGTGENQPQHF. The CDR3 nucleotides are TGTGCCAGCAGCTTAGGGACAGGCGAGAATCAGCCCCAGCATTTT.

This chain uses TRBV4-1 with TRBJ2-7; TRBD1 might be the D (5 bases). CDR1 is MGHRA, CDR2 YSYEKL, per germline. Trimming removed 1 base at V and 6 bases at J, with 10 bases between. The CDR3 runs 13 residues. The CDR3 DNA is TGCGCCAGCAGCCAAGGCAGGGTGGGCGAGCAGTACTTC. Amino acids: CASSQGRVGEQYF.

The J gene is TRBJ1-4, the V gene TRBV21-1; TRBD1 is the table's D call and was not checked against the DNA. TRBV21-1 is annotated as a pseudogene. CDR3 length: 15 amino acids. The CDR3 region has the DNA TGTGCCAGCAGTTACAAGTCCAGGGAATATGAAAAACTGTTTTTT. Its protein is CASSYKSREYEKLFF.

The V call is TRBV27, the J call TRBJ2-5; tentatively, D is TRBD2 (6 bases). Trimming shortened V by 7 bases and J by 3 bases, and 15 bases separated the two germline ends. The germline CDR1 and CDR2 sequences are MNHEY and SMNVEV (reference sequence). The CDR3 has 14 amino acids. Here the CDR3 DNA reads TGTGCCAGCACCGGCTTCGGGAGAGAAGAGACCCAGTACTTC. Translating it yields CASTGFGREETQYF.

The chain carries TRBV6-4 and TRBJ2-4; 7 bases map to TRBD1. The CDR3 runs to 15 residues. J was trimmed by 2 bases and V by 5 bases; bases with no gene match: 6. CDR1 and CDR2 (germline): MRHNA, SNTAGT. For the CDR3, the DNA is TGTGCCAGCAGTTCCACAGGGGAAACCAAAAACATTCAGTACTTC. It is translated as CASSSTGETKNIQYF.

V usage is TRBV7-2 and J usage is TRBJ2-4, with a tentative D call TRBD2 (5 bases). Looked up from germline, CDR1 is SGHTA and CDR2 is FQGNSA. This CDR3 is built from 13 residues. V gave up 3 bases and J gave up 9 bases, with 12 bases separating them. CDR3 nucleotide sequence: TGTGCCAGCAGCTTTTTCGGGGAGATCATTCAGTACTTC. This sequence encodes CASSFFGEIIQYF.

The V and J genes are TRBV18 and TRBJ2-1; 10 bases map to TRBD2. Looked up from germline, CDR1 is KGHSH and CDR2 is LQKENI. V gave up 2 bases and J gave up 8 bases; unmatched junction bases: 9. CDR3 length equals 16 residues. CDR3 sequence reads: CASSPGLAEEVDEQFF. CDR3 bases: TGTGCCAGCTCACCAGGACTAGCGGAGGAGGTCGATGAGCAGTTCTTC.

V is TRBV5-5 and J is TRBJ1-6; tentatively, D is TRBD1 (6 bases). Trimming left V 0 bases short and J 4 bases short, with 8 bases between. Per the germline V gene, CDR1 is SGHKS and CDR2 is YYEKEE (reference sequence). The CDR3 runs to 15 residues. In DNA, the CDR3 is TGTGCCAGCAGCTTGGGACAGGAGTATAATTCACCCCTCCACTTT. Its protein is CASSLGQEYNSPLHF.

The genes are TRBV6-5 and TRBJ1-2; TRBD1 agrees at 7 bases. V lost 5 bases to trimming and J lost 2 bases; unmatched junction nucleotides: 5. Per the germline V gene, CDR1 is MNHEY and CDR2 is SVGAGI. The CDR3 runs to 14 residues. CDR3 loop: CASSHTTGNYGYTF. In DNA form, the CDR3 reads TGTGCCAGCAGTCACACGACAGGGAACTATGGCTACACCTTC.

V gene TRBV7-2 combines with J gene TRBJ2-1; possible D gene TRBD2, 6 bases. V was clipped by 0 bases and J by 9 bases, with 15 bases between them. Germline values: CDR1 SGHTA, CDR2 FQGNSA. The CDR3 length is 15 residues. The CDR3 DNA reads TGTGCCAGCAGCTTAGCAGGGACTGGGGGAGGTGAGCAGTTCTTC. It is translated as CASSLAGTGGGEQFF.

CDR3 loop: CASSPRWVRGSNQPQHF. For the CDR3, the DNA is TGTGCCAGCAGCCCGCGATGGGTCAGGGGGAGCAATCAGCCCCAGCATTTT. The V and J genes are TRBV5-8 and TRBJ1-5, with 7 bases aligning to TRBD1. Looked up from germline, CDR1 is SGHTS and CDR2 is YDEGEE. J lost 1 base, V lost 4 bases, and 11 bases had no gene match. The CDR3 covers 17 residues.